This is a list of T cell receptor beta chains from one sample in a study of blood T cell repertoires in COVID-19. Sequencing used immunoSEQ multiplex PCR; TCRdb keeps in-frame clones, though not all of them. This repertoire shows more than 85,000 clones, 87% found once; its top ten account for approximately 5%. Sequencing was done on a sample of peripheral blood. These receptors all stem from a woman between 45 and 60 years old with COVID-19, enrolled during active disease. Each CDR3 is given with its conserved first and last residue. A D gene is named only where the DNA matches it firmly. A clone size is listed for some rows: how often the clone was seen (once, few, many), or a class if it is expanded.

abundance,d_gene,v_gene,j_gene,CDR3aa,CDR3nt
-,-,TRBV29-1,TRBJ2-3,CSVEGHTDTQYF,TGCAGCGTTGAGGGGCACACAGATACGCAGTATTTT
-,-,TRBV9,TRBJ2-3,CASSNSGSGEADTQYF,TGTGCCAGCAGTAATTCCGGGAGCGGCGAGGCAGATACGCAGTATTTT
-,-,TRBV7-9,TRBJ2-7,CASTPPTWYSYEQYF,TGTGCCAGCACCCCCCCTACCTGGTATTCCTACGAGCAGTACTTC
few,TRBD1,TRBV7-6,TRBJ1-6,CASSLRGEGTGKNSPLHF,TGTGCCAGCAGCTTAAGGGGGGAAGGGACAGGGAAGAATTCACCCCTCCACTTT
-,-,TRBV25-1,TRBJ1-2,CASSDLGGRVIGGYTF,TGTGCCAGCAGTGATCTAGGTGGGAGGGTGATCGGTGGCTACACCTTC
-,-,TRBV19,TRBJ1-1,CASSIYRMNTEAFF,TGTGCCAGTAGTATATACAGGATGAACACTGAAGCTTTCTTT
-,TRBD1,TRBV7-9,TRBJ1-1,CASSLEGRGEDTEAFF,TGTGCCAGCAGCTTAGAGGGCAGGGGGGAGGACACTGAAGCTTTCTTT
-,-,TRBV5-4,TRBJ2-3,CAEGDTDTQYF,TGTGCCGAGGGGGACACAGATACGCAGTATTTT
-,TRBD1,TRBV6-5,TRBJ2-7,CASSYRDRGYEQYF,TGTGCCAGCAGTTACCGGGACAGGGGGTACGAGCAGTACTTC
-,TRBD1,TRBV12-3/TRBV12-4,TRBJ1-2,CASSLGGDGYTF,TGTGCCAGCAGCCTAGGGGGCGATGGCTACACCTTC
-,-,TRBV1,TRBJ1-2,CTSSQDWTNCYGYTF,TGCACCAGCAGCCAAGATTGGACAAACTGCTATGGCTACACCTTC
-,-,TRBV7-2,TRBJ1-1,CASSLNSQGRAFF,TGTGCCAGCAGCTTAAATAGCCAGGGGCGCGCTTTCTTT
-,-,TRBV2,TRBJ1-5,CASSLTQPQHF,TGTGCCAGCAGTCTAACGCAGCCCCAGCATTTT
-,-,TRBV27,TRBJ2-2,CASSLRDSAAGELFF,TGTGCCAGCAGTTTAAGGGACTCGGCCGCCGGGGAGCTGTTTTTT
-,-,TRBV18,TRBJ1-5,CASSRGGLGNQPQHF,TGTGCCAGCTCCCGGGGGGGCTTGGGCAATCAGCCCCAGCATTTT
-,TRBD1,TRBV11-2,TRBJ1-4,CASSSFQGAGEKLFF,TGTGCCAGCAGCTCTTTTCAGGGGGCGGGTGAAAAACTGTTTTTT
-,TRBD2,TRBV27,TRBJ2-7,CASSPTSGGNEQYF,TGTGCCAGCAGCCCGACTAGCGGGGGCAACGAGCAGTACTTC
-,-,TRBV7-9,TRBJ1-4,CASSLNGQRNEKLFF,TGTGCCAGCAGCTTAAACGGACAGCGTAATGAAAAACTGTTTTTT
-,-,TRBV4-2,TRBJ1-1,CASSQDSRGTKAFF,TGTGCCAGCAGCCAAGATAGTAGGGGGACTAAAGCTTTCTTT
-,-,TRBV6-5,TRBJ2-3,CASSYQGFPTDTQYF,TGTGCCAGCAGTTACCAGGGGTTCCCCACAGATACGCAGTATTTT
-,-,TRBV9,TRBJ2-1,CASSVEDSYNEQFF,TGTGCCAGCAGCGTAGAGGACAGCTACAATGAGCAGTTCTTC
-,-,TRBV19,TRBJ1-5,CASSPSRASQPQHF,TGTGCCAGTAGTCCTTCCAGGGCGAGTCAGCCCCAGCATTTT
many,TRBD1,TRBV19,TRBJ1-5,CASSTIQGGNQPQHF,TGTGCCAGTAGTACCATACAGGGGGGCAATCAGCCCCAGCATTTT
-,-,TRBV28,TRBJ1-5,CASSPNAFQPQHF,TGTGCCAGCAGCCCCAACGCGTTTCAGCCCCAGCATTTT
-,TRBD1,TRBV24-1,TRBJ1-6,CARGYRGPYNSPLHF,TGTGCCAGGGGTTACAGGGGCCCCTATAATTCACCCCTCCACTTT
-,TRBD2,TRBV6-1,TRBJ2-3,CASSELAGASTDTQYF,TGTGCCAGCAGTGAACTAGCGGGGGCTAGCACAGATACGCAGTATTTT
once,TRBD2,TRBV3-1/TRBV3-2,TRBJ2-3,CASSRPLGGGDTDTQYF,TGTGCCAGCAGCCGGCCTTTGGGCGGGGGGGACACAGATACGCAGTATTTT
-,TRBD2,TRBV4-3,TRBJ2-2,CASSQAGGVFTGELFF,TGCGCCAGCAGCCAAGCGGGGGGGGTTTTCACCGGGGAGCTGTTTTTT
-,-,TRBV7-2,TRBJ2-7,CASSLDRVGAYF,TGTGCCAGCAGCTTAGACAGGGTGGGGGCGTACTTC
-,-,TRBV5-1,TRBJ1-1,CASSLASRGNTEAFF,TGCGCCAGCAGCTTGGCTTCGCGAGGGAACACTGAAGCTTTCTTT
few,-,TRBV6-5,TRBJ1-5,CASSHQGYSNQPQHF,TGTGCCAGCAGCCACCAGGGGTATAGCAATCAGCCCCAGCATTTT
-,TRBD1,TRBV6-5,TRBJ2-7,CASRSTGMGYEQYF,TGTGCCAGCAGATCGACAGGGATGGGCTACGAGCAGTACTTC
-,-,TRBV2,TRBJ1-5,CASSRVDQPQHF,TGTGCCAGCAGCAGGGTTGATCAGCCCCAGCATTTT
-,-,TRBV10-3,TRBJ1-3,CAISESGQPGYTIYF,TGTGCCATCAGTGAGTCCGGACAGCCCGGATACACCATATATTTT
-,TRBD2,TRBV2,TRBJ2-5,CASSPGTSGGLETQYF,TGTGCCAGCAGTCCCGGGACTAGCGGGGGGCTGGAGACCCAGTACTTC
-,TRBD1,TRBV10-3,TRBJ1-2,CASGQGDYGYTF,TGTGCCTCTGGACAGGGTGACTATGGCTACACCTTC
-,TRBD1,TRBV9,TRBJ1-6,CASSVEGRDRANSPLHF,TGTGCCAGCAGCGTAGAAGGCCGGGACAGGGCCAATTCACCCCTCCACTTT
-,TRBD2,TRBV11-1,TRBJ2-5,CASTGGGSGQETQYF,TGTGCCAGCACCGGAGGTGGTAGCGGGCAAGAGACCCAGTACTTC
-,-,TRBV29-1,TRBJ1-3,CSVSDDFVGTIYF,TGCAGCGTGTCAGATGACTTCGTAGGCACCATATATTTT
-,-,TRBV4-3,TRBJ2-3,CASSQGTASTDTQYF,TGCGCCAGCAGCCAAGGTACAGCTAGCACAGATACGCAGTATTTT
-,TRBD2,TRBV7-6,TRBJ2-1,CASSPSSGGNYNEQFF,TGTGCCAGCAGCCCGAGTAGCGGGGGAAATTACAATGAGCAGTTCTTC
-,TRBD1,TRBV11-2,TRBJ2-7,CASRGQNSYEQYF,TGTGCCAGCAGGGGACAGAACTCCTACGAGCAGTACTTC
few,-,TRBV6-2/TRBV6-3,TRBJ2-7,CASSAPSRWRAGSYEQYF,TGTGCCAGCAGTGCCCCCTCGCGGTGGAGGGCGGGCTCCTACGAGCAGTACTTC
-,-,TRBV2,TRBJ1-6,CASSEWASPLHF,TGTGCCAGCAGTGAATGGGCTTCACCCCTCCACTTT
-,TRBD1,TRBV6-2/TRBV6-3,TRBJ2-1,CASSYGGTGGNEQFF,TGTGCCAGCAGTTACGGAGGGACAGGGGGCAATGAGCAGTTCTTC
-,-,TRBV5-1,TRBJ1-2,CASSLQEIKVF,TGCGCCAGCAGCTTGCAGGAAATAAAAGTCTTC